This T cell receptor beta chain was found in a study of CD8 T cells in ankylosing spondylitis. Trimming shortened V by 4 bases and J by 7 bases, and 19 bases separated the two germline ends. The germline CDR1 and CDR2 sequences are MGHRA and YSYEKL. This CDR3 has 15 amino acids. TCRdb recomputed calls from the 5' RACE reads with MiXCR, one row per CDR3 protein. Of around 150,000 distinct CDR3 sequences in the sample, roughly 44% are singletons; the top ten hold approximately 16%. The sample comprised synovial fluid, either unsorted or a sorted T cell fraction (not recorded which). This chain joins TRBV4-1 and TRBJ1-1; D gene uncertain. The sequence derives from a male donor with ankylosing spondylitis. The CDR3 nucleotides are TGCGCCAGCAGCCGATCGCCGGTACGGAACCTTGAAGCTTTCTTT. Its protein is CASSRSPVRNLEAFF.